The 19 T cell receptor beta chains below come from one sample, sequenced in a study of T cells in Graves' hyperthyroidism and ophthalmopathy. Regions amplified from RNA transcripts were the TCR beta CDR3 regions. Initially, a first-round RT-PCR of the TCR CDR3 employed the HTBI primer set. TCRdb fed the multiplex PCR reads into MiXCR, producing one record per CDR3 protein. The table records around 600,000 distinct CDR3 sequences, 13% to 15% of them present only once. The source material was blood. Receptors were obtained from a woman under 30 with Graves' ophthalmopathy.

This clonotype came up a few times. J is TRBJ1-5 and V is TRBV10-3; possible D gene TRBD1, 6 bases. Trimming shortened V by 6 bases and J by 5 bases, and 11 bases separated the two germline ends. Germline V gene lookup returns CDR1 ENHRY and CDR2 SYGVKD. This CDR3 region has 13 residues. For the CDR3, the DNA is TGTGCCATCAGGGGGGGCACCGATCAGCCCCAGCATTTT. Encoded protein: CAIRGGTDQPQHF.

CDR3 loop: CASSQESGFTGELFF. Here the CDR3 DNA reads TGTGCCAGCAGCCAAGAATCGGGATTCACCGGGGAGCTGTTTTTT. V gene TRBV4-2 combines with J gene TRBJ2-2, with D possibly TRBD2 on 5 matching bases. The CDR3 has 15 residues. V lost 0 bases to trimming and J lost 4 bases, with 9 bases between them. From germline, CDR1 is LGHNA and CDR2 YNFKEQ.

The rearrangement links TRBV7-9 to TRBJ2-1, with 8 bases lining up with TRBD2. The CDR3 totals 16 residues. Germline-derived CDR1 and CDR2 are SEHNR and FQNEAQ (reference sequence). V shed 0 bases, J shed 5 bases, and the junction held 6 bases outside the gene matches. The CDR3 loop is CASSLALAAGDNEQFF. CDR3 sequence (DNA): TGTGCCAGCAGCTTAGCGCTAGCAGCGGGAGACAATGAGCAGTTCTTC.

This clonotype was observed many times. The chain joins TRBV2 to TRBJ2-7, with 7 bases fitting TRBD1. Germline CDR1 reads SNHLY; CDR2 reads FYNNEI. The CDR3 is 17 amino acids. The V segment lost 3 bases and the J segment 1 base; nucleotides outside the gene matches: 12. Here the CDR3 DNA reads TGTGCCAGCAGTGACCCCGACGACAGGGAAGTATCCTACGAGCAGTACTTC. Translation gives CASSDPDDREVSYEQYF.

The chain combines TRBV6-1 with TRBJ2-2, with 11 positions matching TRBD1. The CDR3 length is 16 residues. Germline CDR1 is MNHNS and CDR2 is SASEGT. J was trimmed by 1 base and V by 5 bases; bases with no gene match: 3. The CDR3: CASSPGTGGNTGELFF. The CDR3 DNA reads TGTGCCAGCAGTCCTGGGACAGGGGGGAACACCGGGGAGCTGTTTTTT.

This sequence joins TRBV7-9 and TRBJ2-3, with TRBD2 matching 11 bases. Trimming cost V 8 bases and J 0 bases; bases outside gene matches: 16. The CDR3 covers 19 residues. Germline CDR1 reads SEHNR; CDR2 reads FQNEAQ (reference sequence). CDR3 coding DNA: TGTGCCAGCCGATCCGGGCTAGCGGGAGGTCCCACTAGCACAGATACGCAGTATTTT. Encoded protein: CASRSGLAGGPTSTDTQYF.

This clonotype was observed a handful of times. V is TRBV30 and J is TRBJ2-5; 9 nucleotides align to TRBD1. The germline V gene encodes CDR1 GTSNPN and CDR2 SVGIG (reference sequence). This CDR3 has 15 residues. The J segment lost 2 bases and the V segment lost 3 bases, leaving 7 bases of the junction unmatched. This CDR3 is CAWSGQGLGQETQYF. The CDR3 nucleotides are TGTGCCTGGAGCGGACAGGGGCTCGGACAAGAGACCCAGTACTTC.

Of note for this clonotype: This may stem from a read error, because a much larger clone lies one nucleotide away. The V and J genes are TRBV12-3 or TRBV12-4 and TRBJ2-7; 8 positions match TRBD2. This CDR3 has 11 residues. Here the CDR3 reads CATGGGYGQYF. The CDR3 DNA reads TGTGCCACCGGGGGGGGGTACGGGCAGTACTTC.

The table lists this clonotype with many counts. The genes are TRBV6-1 and TRBJ2-7; D perhaps matches TRBD1 (6 bases). This CDR3 has 12 amino acids. V lost 11 bases and J 3 bases, leaving 14 bases between the germline ends. Germline V gene lookup returns CDR1 MNHNS and CDR2 SASEGT. The CDR3 bases are TGTGCCTCGGTAGGGGGAAACTACGAGCAGTACTTC. Protein product: CASVGGNYEQYF.

This clonotype was picked up a small number of times. The chain is built from TRBV29-1 and TRBJ1-4; unclear D gene. Trimming shortened V by 7 bases and J by 2 bases, and 11 bases separated the two germline ends. Germline V gives CDR1 SQVTM, CDR2 ANQGSEA. This CDR3 has 13 residues. The CDR3 loop reads CSGKGSTNEKLFF. The CDR3 region has the DNA TGCAGCGGAAAAGGGTCGACTAATGAAAAACTGTTTTTT. The whole variable domain, filled in from reference TRBV29-1 and TRBJ1-4, reads SAVISQKPSRDICQRGTSLTIQCQVDSQVTMMFWYRQQPGQSLTLIATANQGSEATYESGFVIDKFPISRPNLTFSTLTVSNMSPEDSSIYLCSGKGSTNEKLFFGSGTQLSVL.

The V gene is TRBV4-3, the J gene TRBJ2-7; D might be TRBD2 (6 bases). The CDR3 consists of 15 residues. The germline V and J ends were trimmed by 0 bases and 4 bases, with 13 bases remaining between them. Germline V gene data show CDR1 as LGHNA and CDR2 as YSLEER. The CDR3 nucleotides are TGCGCCAGCAGCCAAGATTTGGAGGGGCGTTACGAGCAGTACTTC. Residues: CASSQDLEGRYEQYF.

This clonotype was recorded a few times. CDR3 protein: CASSVFGRDTGELFF. For the CDR3, the DNA is TGTGCCAGCAGCGTATTCGGCAGAGACACCGGGGAGCTGTTTTTT. V and J are TRBV9 and TRBJ2-2; D is unclear. CDR3 size: 15 residues. Germline V gene data show CDR1 as SGDLS and CDR2 as YYNGEE. The V gene lost 1 base and the J gene lost 3 bases, with 10 bases spanning the gap.

This clonotype was seen a few times. This sequence joins TRBV13 and TRBJ1-3; possibly TRBD1 for D (6 bases). Trimming took off 5 bases at V and 3 bases at J, with 20 bases between the two ends. There are 17 residues in the CDR3. The germline V gene has CDR1 PRHDT and CDR2 FYEKMQ (reference sequence). CDR3 sequence (DNA): TGTGCCAGCAGCACGAGGCGGGACACACTGTATGGAAACACCATATATTTT. Translated: CASSTRRDTLYGNTIYF.

The gene calls are TRBV7-2 and TRBJ2-3; D remains ambiguous. In germline, CDR1 is SGHTA, CDR2 FQGNSA. The CDR3 runs to 16 residues. Deletions cut 5 bases from V and 6 bases from J, with 21 bases between. The CDR3 DNA is TGTGCCAGCAGCCAACCTGAAGGACCCCAGGCGGATACGCAGTATTTT. Translating it yields CASSQPEGPQADTQYF.

This clonotype was seen ten or more times. The rearrangement uses TRBV6-1 and TRBJ1-3; D not resolved. This CDR3 has 14 amino acids. V lost 7 bases and J 3 bases, leaving 13 bases between the germline ends. Germline V gene data show CDR1 as MNHNS and CDR2 as SASEGT. The CDR3 bases are TGTGCCAGCAAGTCGGGGTTTAGTGGAAACACCATATATTTT. As protein: CASKSGFSGNTIYF.

This clonotype appeared many times. This CDR3 is CASSLDRVNGYTF. The CDR3 DNA reads as TGTGCCAGCAGCTTGGACAGGGTGAATGGCTACACCTTC. The chain carries TRBV11-3 and TRBJ1-2; the match to TRBD1 covers 8 bases. The CDR3 contains 13 residues. V gave up 3 bases and J gave up 6 bases; unmatched junction bases: 3. Germline values: CDR1 SGHNT, CDR2 YENEEA.

This clonotype was found many times. The chain has TRBV4-3 and TRBJ2-3; D call uncertain. V lost 4 bases, J lost 1 base, and 12 bases lay in between. Germline CDR1 and CDR2: LGHNA and YSLEER. This CDR3 region has 15 residues. The CDR3 nucleotides read TGCGCCAGCAGCCCCTCTCCCGGACGCACAGATACGCAGTATTTT. The encoded protein is CASSPSPGRTDTQYF.

This clonotype has a count of ten or more. The chain combines TRBV6-1 with TRBJ2-1; D ambiguous. The V gene lost 5 bases and the J gene lost 10 bases, with 9 bases spanning the gap. Germline V lookup: CDR1 MNHNS, CDR2 SASEGT. CDR3 length: 11 residues. The CDR3 spells CASSTTGEQFF. DNA of the CDR3: TGTGCCAGCAGTACCACCGGGGAGCAGTTCTTC.

There are many counts of this clonotype. The chain carries TRBV12-3 or TRBV12-4 and TRBJ1-2, with TRBD1 as a possible D gene (6 bases). The ends were cut back, 3 bases at V and 2 bases at J, with 13 bases in the middle. This CDR3 is 15 amino acids long. The CDR3 loop reads CASSFGLTGNYGYTF. DNA of the CDR3: TGTGCCAGCAGTTTTGGTCTTACAGGGAACTATGGCTACACCTTC.